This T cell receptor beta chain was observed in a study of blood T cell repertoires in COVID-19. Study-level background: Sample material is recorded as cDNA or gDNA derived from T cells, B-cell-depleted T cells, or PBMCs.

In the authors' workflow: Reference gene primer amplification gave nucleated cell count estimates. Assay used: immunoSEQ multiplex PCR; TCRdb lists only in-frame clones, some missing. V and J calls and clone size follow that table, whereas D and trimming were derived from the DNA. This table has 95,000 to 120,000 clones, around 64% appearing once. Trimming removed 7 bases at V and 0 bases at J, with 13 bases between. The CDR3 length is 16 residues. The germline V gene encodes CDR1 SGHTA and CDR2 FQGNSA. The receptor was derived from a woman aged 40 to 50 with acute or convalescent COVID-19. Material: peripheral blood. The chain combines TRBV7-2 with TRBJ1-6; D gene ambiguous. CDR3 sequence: CASNSQISSYNSPLHF. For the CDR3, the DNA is TGTGCCAGCAACTCACAGATTAGCTCCTATAATTCACCCCTCCACTTT.